This TCR beta chain was recorded in a study of shared T cell receptors in the human thymus. Germline V gene data show CDR1 as MNHEY and CDR2 as SMNVEV (reference sequence). The V end was cut by 6 bases, the J end by 2 bases, with 11 bases between. The CDR3 consists of 13 residues. The method was immunoSEQ multiplex PCR; TCRdb's version includes in-frame clones alone and lacks a portion of them. The repertoire has hundreds of thousands of clones, around 87% of them found once; the top ten carry 0.01%. This sample was shared with a second study, whose subject was human thymus T cells.

This TCR came from a boy in the first two years of life with a congenital heart defect. The V and J genes are TRBV27 and TRBJ2-7, with D unclear. Input material: thymocytes. The CDR3 is CASRRQTPYEQYF. The CDR3 DNA reads as TGTGCCAGCAGGAGGCAGACTCCCTACGAGCAGTACTTC.